This passage covers 30 T cell receptor beta chains from one sample sequenced in a study of T cells after posttransplantation cyclophosphamide. Cells defined as naive were viable CD3+CD4+ or CD3+CD8+ and CCR7+CD45RA+CD45RO-CD95-CD27+CD28+. The table came from immunoSEQ multiplex PCR; TCRdb's copy has only in-frame clones and leaves some out. The table has roughly 32,000 clones, 75% to 95% seen once. Sequenced sample: naive CD4+ T cells sorted from PBMCs. The receptors stem from a woman between 55 and 75 years old in good health, CMV-negative, and a related stem cell transplant donor.

The rearrangement links TRBV5-1 to TRBJ1-1, with unresolved D. The V gene's germline CDR1 is SGHRS and CDR2 YFSETQ. This CDR3 region has 11 residues. Trimming shortened V by 7 bases and J by 5 bases, and 9 bases separated the two germline ends. The CDR3 is CASRTETEAFF. The CDR3 DNA reads TGCGCCAGCCGTACCGAGACTGAAGCTTTCTTT.

The genes are TRBV5-1 and TRBJ2-3, with D possibly being TRBD2 (5 bases). This CDR3 is built from 15 residues. From germline, CDR1 is SGHRS and CDR2 YFSETQ. The germline V and J ends were trimmed by 4 bases and 0 bases, with 12 bases remaining between them. This CDR3 is CASSQSGSSTDTQYF. The CDR3 nucleotides are TGCGCCAGCAGCCAGAGCGGATCTAGCACAGATACGCAGTATTTT.

The chain carries TRBV6-6 and TRBJ2-4; 10 nucleotides match TRBD2. The J segment lost 5 bases and the V segment lost 7 bases, leaving 2 bases of the junction unmatched. The CDR3 is made up of 13 amino acids. The germline gives CDR1 MNHNY, CDR2 SVGAGI (reference sequence). CDR3 region: CASKSGGENIQYF. DNA of the CDR3: TGTGCCAGCAAGAGCGGGGGGGAAAACATTCAGTACTTC.

The J gene is TRBJ2-6, the V gene TRBV18; 10 positions agree with TRBD1. With V trimmed by 3 bases and J by 0 bases, 8 bases remained unmatched. This CDR3 is 19 amino acids long. Germline lookup yields CDR1 KGHSH and CDR2 LQKENI. CDR3 nucleotides: TGTGCCAGCTCACCCAAAAGGGACAGGGGTCTCTCTGGGGCCAACGTCCTGACTTTC. Translated: CASSPKRDRGLSGANVLTF.

V and J are TRBV21-1 and TRBJ1-2. TRBV21-1 counts as a pseudogene. This CDR3 region has 13 residues. The CDR3 region is CASSPGGVVGYTF. CDR3 nucleotide sequence: TGTGCCAGCAGCCCTGGAGGGGTGGTTGGCTACACCTTC.

This clone was picked up one time. This rearrangement joins TRBV5-8 to TRBJ1-5, with D hard to call. The germline V gene has CDR1 SGHTS and CDR2 YDEGEE. V lost 5 bases and J lost 7, with 22 bases in between. The CDR3 sequence is 16 residues long. The CDR3 region has the DNA TGTGCCAGCAGGCTCTCCCGAGGGCGCGAGTACCAGCCCCAGCATTTT. Translated: CASRLSRGREYQPQHF.

CDR3 sequence (DNA): TGTGCCAGCAGCCGCAACAGGGGAAATAATTCACCCCTCCACTTT. As protein: CASSRNRGNNSPLHF. The gene calls are TRBV5-6 and TRBJ1-6; 7 bases map to TRBD1. The ends lost 4 bases at V and 5 bases at J; junction bases unmatched: 6. Germline assignment: CDR1 SGHDT and CDR2 YYEEEE. The CDR3 is 15 residues long.

The chain joins TRBV5-4 to TRBJ1-2; perhaps TRBD1 as D (5 bases). Between the trimmed V and J ends, which lost 0 bases and 4 bases, there was a span of 10 bases. Looked up from germline, CDR1 is SGHNT and CDR2 is YYREEE (reference sequence). The CDR3 runs to 14 residues. CDR3 protein: CASSLEQAPYGYTF. For the CDR3, the DNA is TGTGCCAGCAGCTTGGAACAGGCGCCCTATGGCTACACCTTC.

The chain is built from TRBV2 and TRBJ2-1; weak D call: TRBD1 (5 bases). The CDR3 is made up of 13 amino acids. The germline gives CDR1 SNHLY, CDR2 FYNNEI. V was shortened by 6 bases and J by 4 bases, with 10 bases between the two germline ends. This chain's CDR3 is CASSVQGYNEQFF. CDR3 nucleotide sequence: TGTGCCAGCAGCGTTCAGGGTTACAATGAGCAGTTCTTC.

The chain combines TRBV28 with TRBJ1-2; TRBD1 matches 7 bases. V dropped 2 bases and J dropped 2; count of bases not matched to a gene: 2. The CDR3 contains 14 residues. The germline CDR1 and CDR2 sequences are MDHEN and SYDVKM. The CDR3 coding sequence is TGTGCCAGCAGTTTAACAGGGGACAACTATGGCTACACCTTC. Translation gives CASSLTGDNYGYTF.

The chain uses TRBV15 and TRBJ2-7, with TRBD1 matching 11 bases. CDR3 length: 13 amino acids. Germline CDR1 is LNHNV and CDR2 is YYDKDF (reference sequence). V was pared by 7 bases and J by 6 bases, with 5 bases of the junction left unmatched. The chain's CDR3 is CATTLGQGAEQYF. CDR3 sequence (DNA): TGTGCCACCACGCTCGGACAGGGGGCCGAGCAGTACTTC.

V gene TRBV28 combines with J gene TRBJ2-2, with TRBD2 matching 14 bases. The germline V gene has CDR1 MDHEN and CDR2 SYDVKM. There are 16 residues in the CDR3. Trimming removed 5 bases from V and 4 bases from J; junction bases left unmatched: 3. As DNA, the CDR3 is TGTGCCAGCAGTAGGGGACTAGCGGGAGCCACCGGGGAGCTGTTTTTT. Amino acids: CASSRGLAGATGELFF.

The J gene is TRBJ1-1, the V gene TRBV6-5; no clear D gene. This CDR3 is 12 amino acids long. Germline-derived CDR1 and CDR2 are MNHEY and SVGAGI. CDR3 bases: TGTGCAAGTAGTCGGGTGAACACTGAAGCTTTCTTT. Protein sequence: CASSRVNTEAFF.

This chain connects TRBV7-9 to TRBJ1-6; the D is unclear. Trimming took off 4 bases at V and 8 bases at J, with 9 bases between the two ends. Germline V gene sequence: CDR1 SEHNR, CDR2 FQNEAQ (reference sequence). The CDR3 is made up of 13 amino acids. CDR3 DNA: TGTGCCAGCAGCTCCGATACGGATTCACCCCTCCACTTT. Translating it yields CASSSDTDSPLHF.

The rearrangement uses TRBV15 and TRBJ1-2; 9 nucleotides match TRBD1. The CDR3 loop spans 16 amino acids. Trimming removed 4 bases from V and 4 bases from J; junction bases left unmatched: 10. From germline, CDR1 is LNHNV and CDR2 YYDKDF (reference sequence). The CDR3 is CATSTYPGTGIYGYTF. The CDR3 DNA is TGTGCCACCAGCACTTATCCCGGGACAGGGATCTATGGCTACACCTTC.

The chain has TRBV6-5 and TRBJ2-3; no reliable D call. The germline V gene has CDR1 MNHEY and CDR2 SVGAGI. This CDR3 contains 13 residues. Trimming shortened V by 2 bases and J by 1 base, and 4 bases separated the two germline ends. Here the CDR3 reads CASSYQGTDTQYF. The CDR3 DNA reads as TGTGCCAGCAGTTACCAGGGCACAGATACGCAGTATTTT.

The V call is TRBV6-6, the J call TRBJ2-7, with 14 bases fitting TRBD2. The CDR3 loop spans 14 amino acids. The junction had 3 bases not matched to a gene; V was cut back by 7 bases and J by 4 bases. Germline assignment: CDR1 MNHNY and CDR2 SVGAGI (reference sequence). CDR3 DNA sequence: TGTGCCAGCACCGGGACTAGCGGGAGTTACGAGCAGTACTTC. This codes for CASTGTSGSYEQYF.

The rearrangement joins TRBV7-6 to TRBJ2-5; D perhaps matches TRBD2 (5 bases). Trimming stripped 5 bases from V and 4 bases from J, with 11 bases between. The CDR3 is made up of 13 amino acids. The germline V gene encodes CDR1 SGHVS and CDR2 FNYEAQ. CDR3 nucleotides: TGTGCCAGCAGCAGCGGTAGTCTAGAGACCCAGTACTTC. Residues: CASSSGSLETQYF. Full variable domain (remainder filled in from reference TRBV7-6 and TRBJ2-5): GAGVSQSPRYKVTKRGQDVALRCDPISGHVSLYWYRQALGQGPEFLTYFNYEAQQDKSGLPNDRFSAERPEGSISTLTIQRTEQRDSAMYRCASSSGSLETQYFGPGTRLLVL.

V gene TRBV27 combines with J gene TRBJ2-7; no clear D. This CDR3 comprises 15 residues. V lost 2 bases, J lost 2 bases, and 13 bases lay in between. Germline CDR1 is MNHEY and CDR2 is SMNVEV (reference sequence). The DNA of the CDR3 is TGTGCCAGCAGTTTACAGGCGAACCTACCCTACGAGCAGTACTTC. Protein: CASSLQANLPYEQYF.

This chain connects TRBV7-2 to TRBJ2-5; no reliable D call. The germline gives CDR1 SGHTA, CDR2 FQGNSA. The CDR3 sequence is 12 residues long. The V gene lost 0 bases and the J gene lost 5 bases, with 4 bases spanning the gap. This CDR3 is CASSLAEETQYF. The CDR3 DNA is TGTGCCAGCAGCTTAGCGGAGGAGACCCAGTACTTC.

The chain couples TRBV28 to TRBJ2-5; TRBD2 agrees at 11 bases. Germline CDR1 is MDHEN and CDR2 is SYDVKM. V lost 6 bases to trimming and J lost 13 bases; unmatched junction nucleotides: 7. The CDR3 sequence is 12 residues long. CDR3 loop: CASRLAGGPVYF. In nucleotides, the CDR3 is TGTGCCAGCAGGCTAGCGGGGGGTCCGGTGTACTTC.

This chain connects TRBV7-8 to TRBJ1-1, with 7 bases aligning to TRBD1. Germline V CDR1 and CDR2: SGHVS, FQNEAQ. V was pared by 5 bases and J by 2 bases, with 11 bases of the junction left unmatched. The CDR3 runs 16 residues. The CDR3 DNA sequence: TGTGCCAGCAGCCTTCCAGCAGGGGGATTTAACACTGAAGCTTTCTTT. Translating it yields CASSLPAGGFNTEAFF.

The chain employs TRBV18 and TRBJ2-5, with a weak D call TRBD1 (5 bases). V shed 2 bases and J shed 3 bases, with 7 bases lying between them. This CDR3 contains 13 residues. CDR1 KGHSH and CDR2 LQKENI come from the germline V gene. The DNA for the CDR3 is TGTGCCAGCTCACCAGGGGCGGAAGAGACCCAGTACTTC. This encodes CASSPGAEETQYF.

This chain joins TRBV18 and TRBJ2-3, with D perhaps TRBD1 (6 bases). The V gene's germline CDR1 is KGHSH and CDR2 LQKENI. The CDR3 extends over 14 amino acids. Trimming pared 6 bases from V and 3 bases from J, leaving 13 bases between. The CDR3 DNA reads TGTGCCAGCTCCTGGGGGCTTGAAACAGATACGCAGTATTTT. Protein sequence: CASSWGLETDTQYF.

The chain couples TRBV30 to TRBJ2-1; D uncertain. The ends were cut back, 0 bases at V and 8 bases at J, with 8 bases in the middle. Germline V CDR1 and CDR2: GTSNPN, SVGIG (reference sequence). The CDR3 totals 12 residues. The chain's CDR3 is CAWSVQLDEQFF. CDR3 coding DNA: TGTGCCTGGAGTGTACAATTGGATGAGCAGTTCTTC.

This chain joins TRBV27 and TRBJ2-4; 10 nucleotides align to TRBD1. The germline V gene encodes CDR1 MNHEY and CDR2 SMNVEV (reference sequence). The CDR3 is 18 residues long. V lost 1 base and J lost 2; bases outside the gene matches: 8. The CDR3 loop reads CASSLYPPGQGTKNIQYF. The CDR3 bases are TGTGCCAGCAGTTTATATCCCCCGGGACAGGGGACCAAAAACATTCAGTACTTC.

This clone is a singleton in its sample. The chain couples TRBV5-1 to TRBJ1-5; TRBD1 matches at 9 bases. After removal of 4 bases from V and 7 bases from J, the junction contained 6 bases not matched to a gene. The germline V gene encodes CDR1 SGHRS and CDR2 YFSETQ. The CDR3 loop spans 14 amino acids. CDR3 nucleotides: TGCGCCAGCAGCCCGGGGACAGGGTACCAGCCCCAGCATTTT. It codes for CASSPGTGYQPQHF.

The genes are TRBV25-1 and TRBJ1-2; the match to TRBD1 covers 8 bases. This CDR3 comprises 13 residues. Germline loops: CDR1 MGHDK, CDR2 SYGVNS. The junction had 2 bases not matched to a gene; V was cut back by 6 bases and J by 2 bases. The CDR3 loop reads CASSRQGNYGYTF. DNA of the CDR3: TGTGCCAGCAGCCGACAGGGGAACTATGGCTACACCTTC.

The chain links TRBV2 to TRBJ2-5; 10 bases agree with TRBD1. J gave up 7 bases and V 9 bases, and 8 bases lay outside the gene matches. In germline, CDR1 is SNHLY, CDR2 FYNNEI. The CDR3 loop spans 13 amino acids. The CDR3 is CASSGTGVGTQYF. CDR3 coding DNA: TGTGCCAGTTCCGGGACAGGGGTTGGGACCCAGTACTTC. The full variable domain, completed using reference TRBV2 and TRBJ2-5, is EPEVTQTPSHQVTQMGQEVILRCVPISNHLYFYWYRQILGQKVEFLVSFYNNEISEKSEIFDDQFSVERPDGSNFTLKIRSTKLEDSAMYFCASSGTGVGTQYFGPGTRLLVL.

This chain connects TRBV9 to TRBJ2-1; D may be TRBD2 (5 bases). The germline CDR1 and CDR2 sequences are SGDLS and YYNGEE. The CDR3 has 19 residues. V lost 0 bases to trimming and J lost 4 bases, with 23 bases between them. The CDR3 nucleotides are TGTGCCAGCAGCGTAGAAAGTATCGGCGGGCTAACCTCTTACAATGAGCAGTTCTTC. It encodes CASSVESIGGLTSYNEQFF.